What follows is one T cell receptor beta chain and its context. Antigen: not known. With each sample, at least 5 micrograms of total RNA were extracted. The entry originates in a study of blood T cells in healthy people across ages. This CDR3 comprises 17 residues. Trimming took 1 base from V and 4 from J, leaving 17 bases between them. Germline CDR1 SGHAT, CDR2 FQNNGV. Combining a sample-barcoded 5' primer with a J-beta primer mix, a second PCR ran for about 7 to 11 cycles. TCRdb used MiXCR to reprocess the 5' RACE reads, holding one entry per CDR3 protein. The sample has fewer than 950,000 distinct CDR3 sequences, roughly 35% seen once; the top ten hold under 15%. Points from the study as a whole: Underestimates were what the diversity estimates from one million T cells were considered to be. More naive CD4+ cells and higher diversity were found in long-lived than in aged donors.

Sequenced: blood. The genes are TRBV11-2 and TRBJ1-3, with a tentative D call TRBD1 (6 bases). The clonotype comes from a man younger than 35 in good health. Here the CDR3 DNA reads TGTGCCAGCAGCTTAGTGCCTAGGGGGGCGACCGGAAACACCATATATTTT. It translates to CASSLVPRGATGNTIYF. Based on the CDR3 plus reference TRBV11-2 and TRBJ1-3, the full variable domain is EAGVAQSPRYKIIEKRQSVAFWCNPISGHATLYWYQQILGQGPKLLIQFQNNGVVDDSQLPKDRFSAERLKGVDSTLKIQPAKLEDSAVYLCASSLVPRGATGNTIYFGEGSWLTVV.